These 7 T cell receptor beta chains originate from one sample sequenced in a study of Graves' ophthalmopathy and Graves' hyperthyroidism. Amplification of TCR beta CDR3 regions used RNA transcripts. HTBI-primed first-round RT-PCR preceded second-round multiplex PCR. TCRdb called the multiplex PCR reads again in MiXCR, with one record for every CDR3 protein. This sample has about 39,000 distinct CDR3 sequences; roughly 52% occur once, and the top ten carry about a quarter. Material for sequencing was peripheral blood. The origin of the receptors is an adult woman with stable Graves' hyperthyroidism.

V and J are TRBV20-1 and TRBJ2-6, with TRBD2 as a possible D gene (6 bases). There are 15 residues in the CDR3. The germline V and J ends were trimmed by 7 bases and 4 bases, with 17 bases remaining between them. Per the germline V gene, CDR1 is DFQATT and CDR2 is SNEGSKA (reference sequence). The CDR3 loop reads CSVTGRAGGANVLTF. In DNA form, the CDR3 reads TGCAGTGTCACGGGCAGGGCGGGGGGGGCCAACGTCCTGACTTTC.

This clonotype has ten or more counts. J is TRBJ1-1 and V is TRBV6-6; the D gene is possibly TRBD1 (5 bases). Per germline, CDR1 MNHNY and CDR2 SVGAGI (reference sequence). V lost 5 bases to trimming and J lost 6 bases, with 13 bases between them. This CDR3 has 13 amino acids. The CDR3 loop is CASSNPTAPEAFF. The CDR3 DNA sequence: TGTGCCAGCAGTAACCCGACAGCTCCTGAAGCTTTCTTT.

Turning to this clonotype: The junction differs from germline at one of its ends, possibly a read error. The chain uses TRBV7-9 and TRBJ1-1; D is undetermined. Germline CDR1 SEHNR, CDR2 FQNEAQ (reference sequence). The CDR3 is 14 residues long. The CDR3 region is CACSFDRAGAEAFF. DNA for the CDR3: TGTGCCTGCAGCTTCGACCGCGCCGGGGCTGAAGCTTTCTTT.

Many counts were recorded for this clonotype. CDR3 sequence (DNA): TGCAGTGCTAGTTTCCCCCCAGAGACCCAGTACTTC. As protein: CSASFPPETQYF. The chain is built from TRBV20-1 and TRBJ2-5, with no clear D. The CDR3 runs to 12 residues. V gave up 3 bases and J gave up 4 bases, with 9 bases separating them. In germline, CDR1 is DFQATT, CDR2 SNEGSKA (reference sequence).

This clonotype was counted at least ten times. This chain joins TRBV6-5 and TRBJ1-6; D is possibly TRBD1 (6 bases). The length of the CDR3 is 15 residues. Per germline, CDR1 MNHEY and CDR2 SVGAGI. With 2 bases removed from V and 7 bases from J, the gap between germline ends came to 12 bases. CDR3 residues: CASSYGGAVNSPLHF. CDR3 sequence (DNA): TGTGCCAGCAGTTACGGGGGGGCAGTGAATTCACCCCTCCACTTT.

This clonotype appeared many times. This chain connects TRBV10-1 to TRBJ2-7; 12 bases match TRBD2. Germline CDR1 is WNHNN and CDR2 is SYGVQD (reference sequence). CDR3 length: 16 amino acids. The V segment lost 9 bases and the J segment 0 bases; nucleotides outside the gene matches: 9. CDR3 amino acids: CASSSGRAGSSYEQYF. In nucleotides, the CDR3 is TGCGCCAGTTCTAGCGGGAGGGCCGGGAGCTCCTACGAGCAGTACTTC.

This clonotype has only a few counts. The chain has TRBV28 and TRBJ2-7; D may be TRBD2 (5 bases). This CDR3 comprises 14 residues. Germline assignment: CDR1 MDHEN and CDR2 SYDVKM. V was cut by 6 bases and J by 1 base, with 13 bases left in between. CDR3 nucleotides: TGTGCCAGCAGGAGAAGCGGAGAATCCTACGAGCAGTACTTC. It encodes CASRRSGESYEQYF. Full variable domain (missing parts from reference TRBV28 and TRBJ2-7): DVKVTQSSRYLVKRTGEKVFLECVQDMDHENMFWYRQDPGLGLRLIYFSYDVKMKEKGDIPEGYSVSREKKERFSLILESASTNQTSMYLCASRRSGESYEQYFGPGTRLTVT.